This record looks at one TCR beta chain sequence and its context. Its matching antigen is unknown. Germline CDR1 and CDR2: DFQATT and SNEGSKA (reference sequence). The CDR3 totals 11 residues. Trimming removed 5 bases from V and 10 bases from J, with 12 bases in between. The data were obtained in a study of Ad26.COV2.S vaccination and SARS-CoV-2 variants. Broader study findings: Higher spike-specific TCR breadth was found in vaccine recipients than in placebo recipients. Recipients of vaccine and of placebo showed similar breadth of their non-spike TCR repertoires.

Profiling relied on immunoSEQ multiplex PCR, and the TCRdb table lists in-frame clones only, not all of them. The table lists 150,000 to 200,000 clones, 87% of them singletons, with less than 6% in the top ten. Sequences were derived from peripheral blood, sampled after recovery from COVID-19. The source is a human donor who had recovered from COVID-19. The gene calls are TRBV20-1 and TRBJ2-1; weak D call: TRBD2 (6 bases). CDR3 nucleotide sequence: TGCAGTGCTCTCCTAGCGAACGAGCAGTTCTTC. It codes for CSALLANEQFF.